This entry is about one T cell receptor (beta chain). Only one count was recorded for this clonotype. Its specific antigen is unknown. One end of the junction is discordant with germline, which a read error may explain. TCR beta VDJ combination and CDR3 sequence profiling used genomic DNA as the template. TCR repertoire sequencing was run on an Illumina HiSeq 2000. Under the source paper's analysis protocol: TRBV/TRBJ rearrangement plots, CDR3 size and DJ length profiles, and Simpson's diversity index were used to assess repertoires. The most abundant DNA sequence in the deep sequencing data was defined as the immunodominant clone. CDR3 amino acid sequences were screened for sharing across subjects and compared with published repertoires and the VDJdb database. TCRdb reworked the public reads: Q25 trimming with fastp, MiXCR clone assembly, productive beta chains retained. All rows with the same CDR3 protein become a single entry with the most common DNA and genes. The V and J calls, along with clone size, are taken from TCRdb and not from the paper's own processing. The sample data list approximately 380,000 distinct CDR3 sequences, and 65% to 80% of these were observed just once. 4% of the sample rests with the top ten.

The data are from a study of CD8+CD57+ T cells in acquired aplastic anemia (dated by TCRdb to the late 2010s). Background for the entire study: DNA extracted from sorted CD4+ and CD8+ cells had a mean of approximately 3.3 ug, with a range of roughly 0.19 to 27.4 ug. Mean read counts for healthy donor samples were about 10 million for CD4+ cells and about 12 million for CD8+ cells.

TCR repertoires of sorted CD4+ and CD8+ blood T cells from severe aplastic anemia patients and healthy subjects were deep-sequenced in the study. Ficoll-Paque density gradient centrifugation was used to isolate peripheral blood mononuclear cells. Before DNA extraction, CD4+ and CD8+ T cells were sorted with FACS or magnetic beads. Results and caveats for the whole study, not just this receptor: Patients and healthy controls showed no significant difference in CD8+ Simpson's diversity (P=0.060). Around 31 CD8+ CDR3 sequences were shared between patients and controls but appeared highly expressed in patients and within their immunodominant clones.

This sequence was found in a human donor in good health, serving as a control. Sequences were obtained from sorted CD4+, CD8+, or CD8+CD57+ T cells (not recorded which) from PBMCs.

The nucleotides read TGTGCCACCAGCAGAAGCGGGGATGGCACAGGGACGCAGTTTTTT. This gives the protein CATSRSGDGTGTQFF. The receptor chain draws on TRBV15 and TRBJ2-3, with a weak D call of TRBD2 (7 bases match). The germline V gene (reference sequence) sets CDR1 to LNHNV and CDR2 to YYDKDF. The CDR3 spans 15 residues, from the cysteine through the phenylalanine. Solely the CDR3 DNA is kept, with 45 bases framed from the first base.